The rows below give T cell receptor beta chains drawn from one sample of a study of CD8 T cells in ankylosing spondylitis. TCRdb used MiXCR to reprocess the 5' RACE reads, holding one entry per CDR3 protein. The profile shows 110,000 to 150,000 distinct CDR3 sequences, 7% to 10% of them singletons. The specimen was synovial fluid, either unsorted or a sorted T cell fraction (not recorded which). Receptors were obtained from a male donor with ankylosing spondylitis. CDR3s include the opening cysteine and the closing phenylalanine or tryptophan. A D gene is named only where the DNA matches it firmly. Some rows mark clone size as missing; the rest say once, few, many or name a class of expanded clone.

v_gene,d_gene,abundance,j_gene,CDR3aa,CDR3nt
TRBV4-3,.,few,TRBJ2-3,CASSPGPRDTQYF,TGCGCCAGCAGTCCCGGGCCTCGAGATACGCAGTATTTT
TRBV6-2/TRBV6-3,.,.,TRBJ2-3,CASTLRLGADTQYF,TGTGCCAGCACCTTAAGGTTGGGGGCAGATACGCAGTATTTT
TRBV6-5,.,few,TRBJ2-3,CASSYDFSTDTQYF,TGTGCCAGCAGTTACGACTTCAGCACAGATACGCAGTATTTT
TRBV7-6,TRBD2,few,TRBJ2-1,CASSYSGGLATYNEQFF,TGTGCCAGCAGCTACTCCGGTGGACTAGCGACTTACAATGAGCAGTTCTTC
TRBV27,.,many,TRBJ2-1,CASSSFDEQFF,TGTGCCAGCAGTTCGTTTGATGAGCAGTTCTTC
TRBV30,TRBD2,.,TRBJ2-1,CAWTPGLAGYNEQFF,TGTGCCTGGACCCCGGGACTAGCGGGGTACAATGAGCAGTTCTTC
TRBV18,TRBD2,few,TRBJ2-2,CASSHPGLATGELFF,TGTGCCAGCTCACACCCGGGACTAGCGACCGGGGAGCTGTTTTTT
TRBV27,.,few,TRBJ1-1,CASFPGHFGTEAFF,TGTGCCAGTTTCCCCGGTCATTTCGGCACTGAAGCTTTCTTT
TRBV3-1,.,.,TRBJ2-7,CASSQWDYEQYF,TGTGCCAGCAGCCAGTGGGATTACGAGCAGTACTTC
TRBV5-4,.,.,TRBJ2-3,CASSSGVGADTDTQYF,TGTGCCAGCAGCTCTGGAGTCGGGGCCGACACAGATACGCAGTATTTT
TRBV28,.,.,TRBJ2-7,CASLGPYSSYEQYF,TGTGCCAGCTTGGGCCCCTATAGCTCCTACGAGCAGTACTTC
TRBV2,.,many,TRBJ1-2,CASRAKGLYGYTF,TGTGCCAGCAGGGCCAAGGGACTCTATGGCTACACCTTC
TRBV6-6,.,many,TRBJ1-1,CASSYGPLTEAFF,TGTGCCAGCAGTTACGGGCCACTCACTGAAGCTTTCTTT
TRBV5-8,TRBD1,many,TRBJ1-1,CASSHDRGTEAFF,TGTGCCAGCAGCCATGACAGGGGCACTGAAGCTTTCTTT
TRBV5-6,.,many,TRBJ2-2,CASSWTWGLDKHGELFF,TGTGCCAGCAGCTGGACTTGGGGTCTAGATAAGCACGGGGAGCTGTTTTTT
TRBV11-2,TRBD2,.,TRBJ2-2,CASSLSLLAGASTGELFF,TGTGCCAGCAGCTTATCCCTCCTAGCGGGAGCATCTACCGGGGAGCTGTTTTTT
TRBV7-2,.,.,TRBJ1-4,CASSLVAGYEKLFF,TGTGCCAGCAGCTTAGTAGCAGGGTACGAAAAACTGTTTTTT
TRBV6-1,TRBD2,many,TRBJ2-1,CASSHGTSGGSYNEQFF,TGTGCCAGCAGCCATGGGACTAGCGGGGGGTCCTACAATGAGCAGTTCTTC
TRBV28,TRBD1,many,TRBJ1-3,CASSRGSGNTIYF,TGTGCCAGCAGCAGGGGGTCTGGAAACACCATATATTTT
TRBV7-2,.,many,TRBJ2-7,CASSLVATGTYEQYF,TGTGCCAGCAGCTTAGTGGCGACGGGAACCTACGAGCAGTACTTC
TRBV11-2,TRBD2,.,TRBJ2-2,CASSSVRERAGELFF,TGTGCCAGCAGCTCGGTGCGGGAGCGGGCCGGGGAGCTGTTTTTT
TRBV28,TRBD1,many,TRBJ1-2,CASSLWERGRGYTF,TGTGCCAGCAGTTTATGGGAAAGGGGGCGAGGCTACACCTTC
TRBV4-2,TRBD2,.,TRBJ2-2,CASSRSVASGSNTGELFF,TGTGCCAGCAGCCGGTCCGTCGCTAGCGGCTCGAACACCGGGGAGCTGTTTTTT
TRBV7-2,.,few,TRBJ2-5,CASSYQATYQETQYF,TGTGCCAGCAGCTACCAGGCCACGTACCAAGAGACCCAGTACTTC
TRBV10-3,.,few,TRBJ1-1,CAISESTTEAFF,TGTGCCATCAGTGAGTCGACGACAGAAGCTTTCTTT
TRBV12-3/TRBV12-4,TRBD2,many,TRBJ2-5,CASSFRLAGVWGIQYF,TGTGCCAGCAGTTTTCGACTAGCGGGAGTATGGGGGATCCAGTACTTC
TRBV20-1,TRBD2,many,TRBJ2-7,CSARALADSYEQYF,TGCAGTGCTAGAGCTCTAGCGGATTCCTACGAGCAGTACTTC
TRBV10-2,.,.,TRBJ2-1,CASSESGRSSYNEQFF,TGCGCCAGCAGTGAGTCAGGGAGGAGCTCCTACAATGAGCAGTTCTTC
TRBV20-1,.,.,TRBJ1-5,CSANGDGYQPQHF,TGCAGTGCAAATGGAGACGGCTATCAGCCCCAGCATTTT
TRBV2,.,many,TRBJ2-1,CASDITGFNEQFF,TGTGCCAGCGATATTACAGGTTTCAATGAGCAGTTCTTC
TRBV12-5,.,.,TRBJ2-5,CASGNQETQYF,TGTGCTAGTGGCAACCAAGAGACCCAGTACTTC
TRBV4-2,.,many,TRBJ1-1,CASSLPRQGNTEAFF,TGTGCCAGCAGCCTCCCTCGGCAGGGGAACACTGAAGCTTTCTTT
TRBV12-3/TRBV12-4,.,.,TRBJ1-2,CASSLRTDHYGYTF,TGTGCCAGCAGTTTAAGGACTGACCACTATGGCTACACCTTC
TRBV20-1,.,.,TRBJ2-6,CSASSGANVLTF,TGCAGTGCTAGTTCTGGGGCCAACGTCCTGACTTTC
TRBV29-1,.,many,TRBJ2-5,CSVRAFQETQYF,TGCAGCGTTCGGGCTTTCCAAGAGACCCAGTACTTC
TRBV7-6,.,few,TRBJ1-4,CASSPQRSLNEKLFF,TGTGCCAGCAGCCCTCAAAGGTCACTTAATGAAAAACTGTTTTTT
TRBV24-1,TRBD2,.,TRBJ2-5,CATSSGGETQYF,TGTGCCACCAGTTCGGGAGGGGAGACCCAGTACTTC
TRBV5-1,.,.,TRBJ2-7,CASSLAGRIYEQYF,TGCGCCAGCAGCTTGGCGGGGCGGATTTACGAGCAGTACTTC
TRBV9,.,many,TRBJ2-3,CASSPEGTGTQYF,TGTGCCAGCAGCCCCGAAGGGACGGGGACGCAGTATTTT
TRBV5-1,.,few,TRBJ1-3,CASSLWQSSGNTIYF,TGCGCCAGCAGCTTATGGCAGAGCTCTGGAAACACCATATATTTT
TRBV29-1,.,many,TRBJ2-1,CSVVRLNSYNEQFF,TGCAGCGTTGTTAGACTAAACTCCTACAATGAGCAGTTCTTC
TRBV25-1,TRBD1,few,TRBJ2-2,CASSEGGGQGGTGELFF,TGTGCCAGCAGTGAAGGTGGGGGACAGGGCGGCACCGGGGAGCTGTTTTTT
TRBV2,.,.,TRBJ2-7,CASSKYTYEQYF,TGTGCCAGCAGCAAATACACCTACGAGCAGTACTTC
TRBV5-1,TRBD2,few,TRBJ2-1,CASTLAGTSYNEQFF,TGCGCCAGTACCTTAGCGGGAACCTCTTACAATGAGCAGTTCTTC
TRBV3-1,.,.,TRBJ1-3,CASSQGTRAGNTIYF,TGTGCCAGCAGCCAAGGGACAAGGGCTGGAAACACCATATATTTT
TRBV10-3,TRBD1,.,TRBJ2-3,CAISPGGSFSTDTQYF,TGTGCCATCAGCCCAGGGGGTTCTTTTAGCACAGATACGCAGTATTTT
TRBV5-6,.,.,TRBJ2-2,CASSLPGGAGELFF,TGTGCCAGCAGCTTGCCTGGCGGAGCTGGGGAGCTGTTTTTT
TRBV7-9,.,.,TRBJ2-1,CASSLVGNEQFF,TGTGCCAGCAGCTTAGTTGGAAATGAGCAGTTCTTC
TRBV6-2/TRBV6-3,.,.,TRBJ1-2,CASSSLFRGYGYTF,TGTGCCAGCAGTTCCTTATTCAGGGGCTATGGCTACACCTTC
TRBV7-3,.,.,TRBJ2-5,CASSLFREETQYF,TGTGCCAGCAGCTTATTTAGGGAAGAGACCCAGTACTTC
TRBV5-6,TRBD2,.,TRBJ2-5,CASSLGPFSGGGETQYF,TGTGCCAGCAGCTTGGGTCCTTTTAGCGGGGGAGGAGAGACCCAGTACTTC
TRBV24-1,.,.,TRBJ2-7,CATSDGGESYEQYF,TGTGCCACCAGTGATGGAGGGGAGTCCTACGAGCAGTACTTC
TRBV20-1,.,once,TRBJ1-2,CSARDREIYGYTF,TGCAGTGCTAGAGATCGGGAAATCTATGGCTACACCTTC
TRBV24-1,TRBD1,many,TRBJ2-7,CATSDGTGSGEQYF,TGTGCCACCAGTGATGGGACAGGGTCAGGAGAGCAGTACTTC
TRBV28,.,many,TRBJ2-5,CASRLALEETQYF,TGTGCCAGCAGGTTGGCCTTAGAGGAGACCCAGTACTTC
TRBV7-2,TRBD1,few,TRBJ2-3,CASSSARQGADTQYF,TGTGCCAGCAGCTCAGCAAGACAGGGGGCGGATACGCAGTATTTT
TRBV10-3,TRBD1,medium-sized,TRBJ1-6,CAISESGQGESPLHF,TGTGCCATCAGTGAGTCGGGACAGGGTGAATCACCCCTCCACTTT
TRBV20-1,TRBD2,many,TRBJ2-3,CSGGGLQLPYTQYF,TGCAGTGGGGGGGGACTCCAACTTCCCTATACGCAGTATTTT
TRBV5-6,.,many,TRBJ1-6,CASSFGRASSYNSPLHF,TGTGCCAGCAGCTTCGGTAGAGCAAGCTCCTATAATTCACCCCTCCACTTT
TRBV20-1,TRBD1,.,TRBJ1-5,CSARTGGDQPQHF,TGCAGTGCCCGGACAGGGGGCGATCAGCCCCAGCATTTT